The rows below give T cell receptor beta chains drawn from one sample of a study of CD8+ T cells in alopecia areata. Assay used: immunoSEQ multiplex PCR; TCRdb lists only in-frame clones, some missing. The sample includes under 150,000 clones, about two thirds seen only once; the top ten take 36%. Specimen: CD8+ T cells sorted from blood. These receptors were taken from a human donor in good health. The CDR3 runs from the conserved cysteine through the conserved F or W. The order of the fields is J gene, V gene, D gene, clone size, CDR3 DNA, CDR3 protein. A D gene is named only where the DNA matches it firmly. The size field is filled for only some rows; it gives once, few, many or a size class.

TRBJ1-2 TRBV6-5 - once TGTGCCAGCAGCCACGGGAGCCATGGCTACACCTTC CASSHGSHGYTF
TRBJ1-5 TRBV29-1 - - TGCAGCGTTGTTTCGGGCAGGGCTGGGCCCCAGCATTTT CSVVSGRAGPQHF
TRBJ2-6 TRBV27 - - TGTGCCAGCAGTTTAGCCCGCTCTGGGGCCAACGTCCTGACTTTC CASSLARSGANVLTF
TRBJ1-3 TRBV6-5 - - TGTGCCTGCGGCTCTGGAAACACCATATATTTT CACGSGNTIYF
TRBJ1-2 TRBV9 - - TGTGCCAGCAGCAGTTCCATGAGGGCGATCGACGGCTACACCTTC CASSSSMRAIDGYTF
TRBJ2-1 TRBV19 - - TGTGCCACCCCACAGGGACGGCAGTTCTTC CATPQGRQFF
TRBJ2-1 TRBV5-6 TRBD2 once TGTGCCAGCAGCCAGGGACTAGCGGACTACAATGAGCAGTTCTTC CASSQGLADYNEQFF
TRBJ2-7 TRBV4-1 TRBD2 - TGCGCCAGCAGCCAGCGCGGGACTAGCGGGAGCTACGAGCAGTACTTC CASSQRGTSGSYEQYF
TRBJ2-3 TRBV5-1 TRBD1 - TGCGCCAGCAGCTTGGGGGACAGCGTAATCACAGATACGCAGTATTTT CASSLGDSVITDTQYF
TRBJ2-1 TRBV25-1 - - TGTGCCACCGGGCAGCTGGGTGAGCAGTTCTTC CATGQLGEQFF
TRBJ1-1 TRBV7-9 - - TGTGCCAGCAGCTTTACGGGAACTGAAGCTTTCTTT CASSFTGTEAFF
TRBJ2-7 TRBV29-1 TRBD2 - TGCAGCGTTGAAGGACTAGCGGGAGGGCGTAGGGAGCAGTACTTC CSVEGLAGGRREQYF
TRBJ1-2 TRBV7-8 - - TGTGCCAGCAGCGCGCAGGGTGATCCGGACACCTTC CASSAQGDPDTF
TRBJ2-7 TRBV5-1 - - TGCGCCAGCAGCCCCGCTAGGGGGGGGGCCTCCTACGAGCAGTACTTC CASSPARGGASYEQYF
TRBJ2-3 TRBV28 - few TGTGCCACCGCTGCCCAGTTTTATATCACAGATACGCAGTATTTT CATAAQFYITDTQYF
TRBJ1-4 TRBV25-1 - - TGTGCCAGCAGTGAATCAACGGAGGGTTTCCTGTTTTTT CASSESTEGFLFF
TRBJ2-7 TRBV6-6 - - TGTGCCAGCAGGACGGGCGACGAGCAGTACTTC CASRTGDEQYF
TRBJ1-1 TRBV29-1 - - TGCAGCGTTGTTGTGGTGAACACTGAAGCTTTCTTT CSVVVVNTEAFF
TRBJ2-7 TRBV7-8 TRBD1 - TGTGCCAGCAGCCCGGGACAGGGGGCCTGGGAGCAGTACTTC CASSPGQGAWEQYF
TRBJ2-2 TRBV27 TRBD1 few TGTGCCAGCAGGACAGGGGACACCGGGGAGCTGTTTTTT CASRTGDTGELFF
TRBJ2-7 TRBV27 - - TGTGCCAGCAGCCCGGGGGAAGACTACGAGCAGTACTTC CASSPGEDYEQYF
TRBJ1-2 TRBV25-1 - few TGTGCCAGCAGTGAGACAGGCTTTAACTATGGCTACACCTTC CASSETGFNYGYTF
TRBJ2-7 TRBV2 - - TGTGCCAGCAGTGTTCGGGGGCCTGAGTTCTACGAGCAGTACTTC CASSVRGPEFYEQYF
TRBJ2-5 TRBV7-3 TRBD2 few TGTGCCAGCAGCTTCACTGGGACTAGCGGGAGGATGTCACCAGAGACCCAGTACTTC CASSFTGTSGRMSPETQYF
TRBJ1-2 TRBV6-1 - - TGTGCCAGCAAATTCGAGGACCCGGCTAACTATGGCTACACCTTC CASKFEDPANYGYTF
TRBJ1-2 TRBV30 TRBD1 - TGTGCCTGGAGTGAATGGACAGGGGAGGATGGCTACACCTTC CAWSEWTGEDGYTF
TRBJ2-7 TRBV6-6 - - TGTGCCAGCTCCTGGACCCAGGCCTACGAGCAGTACTTC CASSWTQAYEQYF
TRBJ1-2 TRBV7-9 - - TGTGCCAGCAGCATACCCGGCAAGGGGTCGCTTGGCTACACCTTC CASSIPGKGSLGYTF
TRBJ2-1 TRBV7-9 - few TGTGCCAGCAGCTTCACACCGAGTGAGCAGTTCTTC CASSFTPSEQFF
TRBJ2-1 TRBV7-9 - - TGTGCCAGCAGCTTCAGTCATGAGCAGTTCTTC CASSFSHEQFF
TRBJ2-3 TRBV5-1 - - TGCGCCAGCAGCTCCGAAGTGCTCACAGATACGCAGTATTTT CASSSEVLTDTQYF
TRBJ2-7 TRBV7-9 TRBD2 few TGTGCCAGCAGCCCGGGACTAGCTCCCGAGCAGTACTTC CASSPGLAPEQYF
TRBJ2-3 TRBV5-6 TRBD1 few TGTGCCAGCAGCCTCGGGACAGGGACAGATACGCAGTATTTT CASSLGTGTDTQYF
TRBJ2-5 TRBV5-4 TRBD2 - TGTGCCAGCAGCCCAGTAAGCGGGGCAGTCGGGGAGACCCAGTACTTC CASSPVSGAVGETQYF
TRBJ2-1 TRBV29-1 - - TGCAGCGTCTCTGACCCGAGCTCCTACAATGAGCAGTTCTTC CSVSDPSSYNEQFF
TRBJ2-1 TRBV15 - - TGTGCCACCAGCGCCCGGACGGTATACAATGAGCAGTTCTTC CATSARTVYNEQFF